A selection of T cell receptor beta chains follows, all from one sample in a study of shared clonotypes between healthy human individuals. Produced via immunoSEQ multiplex PCR; TCRdb's table is partial and in-frame only. The sample lists 2 million to 2.5 million clones, 85% to 95% occurring once. Sequencing was carried out using naive CD4+ T cells from PBMCs. Source of these receptors: a man in his late teens or twenties in good health. Some clones in this sample may be carry-over from other donors' samples. Both conserved end residues are trimmed from each CDR3.

j_gene,v_gene,CDR3aa
TRBJ1-1,TRBV2,ASSRDRGRNTEAF
TRBJ2-7,TRBV5-1,ASSTGSPSSYEQY
TRBJ2-7,TRBV29-1,SVSNRTYEQY
TRBJ2-2,TRBV6-5,ASSRNKPTGELF
TRBJ2-1,TRBV14,ASSQGLAGEASYNEQF
TRBJ1-2,TRBV7-2,ASSAPGLREGYT
TRBJ2-3,TRBV27,ASSLVAGVLQY
TRBJ2-2,TRBV10-3,AISDRGNTGELF
TRBJ2-7,TRBV2,ASRPEQSTQQY
TRBJ2-5,TRBV5-1,ASSRQQETQY
TRBJ1-5,TRBV18,ASSPPGDRVGQPQH
TRBJ1-1,TRBV4-3,ASSQEGSYSEAF
TRBJ2-7,TRBV27,ASSFWGRTAATYEQY
TRBJ1-5,TRBV25-1,ASRPDGHNQPQH
TRBJ2-7,TRBV6-5,ASRNGQAYEQY
TRBJ2-5,TRBV6-5,ASSYTLSETQY
TRBJ2-2,TRBV5-1,ASSLRAQGLNTGELF
TRBJ2-1,TRBV7-7,ASSVGTSGSEQF
TRBJ1-3,TRBV11-2,ASSSRVQGVVLGNTIY
TRBJ2-6,TRBV18,ASSHRGASGANVLT
TRBJ1-5,TRBV28,ASTHATGREH
TRBJ2-5,TRBV2,ASSGDGQETQY
TRBJ2-1,TRBV9,ASSVLSSYNEQF
TRBJ1-3,TRBV28,ASSPMPGTGNTIY
TRBJ2-2,TRBV7-2,ASSLVGTPPGELF
TRBJ2-7,TRBV4-1,ASSQPPKSYEQY
TRBJ2-1,TRBV28,ASSLRWNEQF
TRBJ2-5,TRBV4-2,ASSQVANGKTQY
TRBJ1-5,TRBV19,ASSVGDGYNQPQH